The entry below describes one T cell receptor (beta chain). The data were obtained in a study of cytomegalovirus exposure and HLA in healthy donors. PCR primers comprised 60 Vbeta and 13 Jbeta primers. This table comes from immunoSEQ multiplex PCR, and its TCRdb copy is limited to in-frame clones, with some not included. The table has about 200,000 clones, 70% to 85% seen once. This receptor was obtained from a boy aged 2 to 10 in good health and CMV-seronegative. Material: PBMCs.

The CDR3 loop is CASSFIGTTGVNTEAFF. The CDR3, as DNA: TGTGCCAGCAGCTTTATCGGGACGACAGGGGTGAACACTGAAGCTTTCTTT. V gene TRBV7-2 combines with J gene TRBJ1-1, with 8 bases matching TRBD1. The V segment lost 3 bases and the J segment 0 bases; nucleotides outside the gene matches: 9. The CDR3 length is 17 residues. Germline CDR1 is SGHTA and CDR2 is FQGNSA. Full variable domain (outside the CDR3, taken from reference TRBV7-2 and TRBJ1-1): GAGVSQSPSNKVTEKGKDVELRCDPISGHTALYWYRQSLGQGLEFLIYFQGNSAPDKSGLPSDRFSAERTGGSVSTLTIQRTQQEDSAVYLCASSFIGTTGVNTEAFFGQGTRLTVV.